Each of the 22 T cell receptor beta chains below was sequenced from the same sample in a study of T cell changes during pregnancy in multiple sclerosis. Profiling relied on immunoSEQ multiplex PCR, and the TCRdb table lists in-frame clones only, not all of them. The sample gives 65,000 to 80,000 clones, approximately 90% of which show up once; roughly 0.22% is in the top ten. The source material was CD4+ T cells from peripheral blood mononuclear cells, sampled before pregnancy. These receptors all come from a female donor with multiple sclerosis, enrolled in a pregnancy study.

This clone was counted once. The chain uses TRBV6-6 and TRBJ1-5, with TRBD1 matching 9 bases. The CDR3 runs 14 residues. The J segment lost 4 bases and the V segment lost 7 bases, leaving 5 bases of the junction unmatched. Germline V gives CDR1 MNHNY, CDR2 SVGAGI (reference sequence). As DNA, the CDR3 is TGTGCCAGCACAACAGGGGGCGGGAATCAGCCCCAGCATTTT. Translation gives CASTTGGGNQPQHF.

V gene TRBV7-2 combines with J gene TRBJ2-7, with TRBD2 matching over 8 bases. The CDR3 runs 16 residues. V shed 5 bases, J shed 3 bases, and the junction held 12 bases outside the gene matches. CDR1 and CDR2 from the germline V gene are SGHTA and FQGNSA. CDR3 sequence reads: CASSLLRGGSNYEQYF. Here the CDR3 DNA reads TGTGCCAGCAGCCTCCTTCGGGGGGGCAGTAACTACGAGCAGTACTTC.

The CDR3 nucleotides are TGCGCCAGCAGCTTGGGACAGGGGAGAACAGATACGCAGTATTTT. This translates into CASSLGQGRTDTQYF. The V call is TRBV5-1, the J call TRBJ2-3; 8 bases match TRBD1. In germline, CDR1 is SGHRS, CDR2 YFSETQ. This CDR3 region has 15 residues. The trim removed 0 bases at V and 3 bases at J, leaving 3 bases unmatched.

This rearrangement joins TRBV2 to TRBJ1-1; D unclear. V was shortened by 8 bases and J by 0 bases, with 4 bases between the two germline ends. CDR1 is SNHLY and CDR2 is FYNNEI in the germline V gene. This CDR3 has 11 residues. CDR3 protein: CASSMNTEAFF. DNA of the CDR3: TGTGCCAGCTCTATGAACACTGAAGCTTTCTTT.

This rearrangement joins TRBV2 to TRBJ1-2; 10 bases align to TRBD1. V lost 7 bases, J lost 8 bases, and 10 bases stayed unmatched. Germline CDR1 SNHLY, CDR2 FYNNEI. The length of the CDR3 is 14 residues. CDR3 sequence: CASTQDRGKKGYTF. The CDR3, as DNA: TGTGCCAGCACTCAGGACAGGGGGAAAAAGGGCTACACCTTC. Variable domain in full (rest from reference TRBV2 and TRBJ1-2): EPEVTQTPSHQVTQMGQEVILRCVPISNHLYFYWYRQILGQKVEFLVSFYNNEISEKSEIFDDQFSVERPDGSNFTLKIRSTKLEDSAMYFCASTQDRGKKGYTFGSGTRLTVV.

The chain employs TRBV28 and TRBJ1-5, with 12 bases identical to TRBD1. CDR3 size: 17 residues. V shed 7 bases and J 3 bases; nucleotides not matched to a gene: 10. The germline CDR1 and CDR2 sequences are MDHEN and SYDVKM. DNA for the CDR3: TGTGCCAGCACCGCCGGGACAGGGGGCGCAAACAATCAGCCCCAGCATTTT. Translation: CASTAGTGGANNQPQHF.

This chain joins TRBV2 and TRBJ2-1, with TRBD2 matching 7 bases. Germline CDR1 SNHLY, CDR2 FYNNEI. This CDR3 contains 18 residues. Trimming cost V 8 bases and J 10 bases; bases outside gene matches: 26. The CDR3 spells CASRDRPQSGISTLEQFF. The CDR3 nucleotides read TGTGCCAGCCGAGACCGCCCCCAAAGCGGGATCTCGACGCTGGAGCAGTTCTTC.

The chain is built from TRBV5-5 and TRBJ2-3; 12 bases are shared with TRBD1. This CDR3 has 16 amino acids. V lost 2 bases to trimming and J lost 5 bases; unmatched junction nucleotides: 6. Looked up from germline, CDR1 is SGHKS and CDR2 is YYEKEE (reference sequence). CDR3 residues: CASSFGTGGYVDTQYF. CDR3 DNA: TGTGCCAGCAGCTTCGGGACAGGGGGCTACGTAGATACGCAGTATTTT.

The rearrangement links TRBV28 to TRBJ1-2; D might be TRBD1 (6 bases). Germline lookup yields CDR1 MDHEN and CDR2 SYDVKM. The CDR3 is 14 residues long. V was shortened by 8 bases and J by 5 bases, with 18 bases between the two germline ends. The DNA for the CDR3 is TGTGCCAGCCAGGGAGGGGGATCGAAATATGGCTACACCTTC. Encoded protein: CASQGGGSKYGYTF.

A single count supports this clone. The DNA for the CDR3 is TGTGCCAGCAGCCTGGACAGGGGGACTGAAGCTTTCTTT. It encodes CASSLDRGTEAFF. The rearrangement joins TRBV5-8 to TRBJ1-1, with 10 positions matching TRBD1. CDR1 SGHTS and CDR2 YDEGEE come from the germline V gene. The CDR3 is 13 residues long. V dropped 4 bases and J dropped 5; count of bases not matched to a gene: 2.

The chain carries TRBV6-6 and TRBJ1-1, with TRBD1 matching 11 bases. The V gene end was trimmed by 7 bases and the J gene end by 5 bases; junction bases not matched to a gene: 12. CDR1 is MNHNY and CDR2 is SVGAGI in the germline V gene (reference sequence). This CDR3 contains 16 residues. For the CDR3, the DNA is TGTGCCAGCACTCAATTCGGACAGGGGGCCGGGACTGAAGCTTTCTTT. This gives the protein CASTQFGQGAGTEAFF.

The CDR3, as DNA: TGTGCCATCAGTAAAACTAGCGGGAAGTACGAGCAGTACTTC. Amino acids: CAISKTSGKYEQYF. This rearrangement joins TRBV10-3 to TRBJ2-7; TRBD2 matches at 10 bases. The germline gives CDR1 ENHRY, CDR2 SYGVKD. V gave up 5 bases and J gave up 4 bases; unmatched junction bases: 5. The length of the CDR3 is 14 residues.

The chain couples TRBV9 to TRBJ1-3; 11 nucleotides line up with TRBD1. This CDR3 is built from 15 residues. Germline CDR1 is SGDLS and CDR2 is YYNGEE. The J segment lost 4 bases and the V segment lost 4 bases, leaving 4 bases of the junction unmatched. This CDR3 reads CASSTRDRGGNTIYF. The CDR3 bases are TGTGCCAGCAGCACCCGGGACAGGGGGGGAAACACCATATATTTT. The full variable domain, its missing parts supplied by reference TRBV9 and TRBJ1-3, is DSGVTQTPKHLITATGQRVTLRCSPRSGDLSVYWYQQSLDQGLQFLIQYYNGEERAKGNILERFSAQQFPDLHSELNLSSLELGDSALYFCASSTRDRGGNTIYFGEGSWLTVV.

The chain combines TRBV28 with TRBJ1-4; 9 bases agree with TRBD1. J was trimmed by 7 bases and V by 2 bases; bases with no gene match: 2. Germline CDR1 MDHEN, CDR2 SYDVKM. There are 14 residues in the CDR3. As DNA, the CDR3 is TGTGCCAGCAGTTTACCGACAGGGGGTGAAAAACTGTTTTTT. As protein: CASSLPTGGEKLFF.

This clone was seen only a few times. The V and J genes are TRBV2 and TRBJ1-5; possibly TRBD1 for D (5 bases). Germline V gene lookup returns CDR1 SNHLY and CDR2 FYNNEI. The V end lost 3 bases, the J end lost 4 bases, and 10 bases lay between the germline ends. The CDR3 runs to 14 residues. CDR3 sequence: CASSESGINQPQHF. The CDR3 coding sequence is TGTGCCAGCAGTGAGTCAGGGATTAATCAGCCCCAGCATTTT.

V and J are TRBV28 and TRBJ2-2; D is uncertain. Trimming stripped 3 bases from V and 3 bases from J, with 5 bases between. Germline CDR1 reads MDHEN; CDR2 reads SYDVKM. This CDR3 contains 13 residues. The CDR3 reads CASSFPYTGELFF. The CDR3 DNA reads as TGTGCCAGCAGTTTCCCCTACACCGGGGAGCTGTTTTTT.

The J gene is TRBJ1-5, the V gene TRBV9; D is ambiguous. Per germline, CDR1 SGDLS and CDR2 YYNGEE. This CDR3 is 15 amino acids long. Deletions cut 3 bases from V and 3 bases from J, with 13 bases between. The CDR3 sequence: CASSATGNFNQPQHF. The DNA of the CDR3 is TGTGCCAGCAGCGCTACGGGGAACTTCAATCAGCCCCAGCATTTT.

The chain joins TRBV7-8 to TRBJ2-7, with D perhaps matching TRBD2 (7 bases). The germline gives CDR1 SGHVS, CDR2 FQNEAQ. Trimming removed 1 base from V and 2 bases from J, with 18 bases in between. The CDR3 consists of 17 residues. The CDR3 reads CASSLVEGGEYPYEQYF. The CDR3 DNA sequence: TGTGCCAGCAGCTTAGTTGAGGGGGGGGAGTACCCCTACGAGCAGTACTTC.

This clone has only a few counts. This chain links TRBV2 with TRBJ1-1; D remains unclear. V lost 3 bases and J lost 7, with 12 bases in between. This CDR3 is 13 amino acids long. From germline, CDR1 is SNHLY and CDR2 FYNNEI. The CDR3 here is CASSEYVTGEAFF. CDR3 bases: TGTGCCAGCAGTGAGTATGTGACTGGTGAAGCTTTCTTT.

This sequence joins TRBV7-3 and TRBJ2-1; 8 nucleotides match TRBD2. CDR1 is SGHTA, CDR2 FQGTGA, per germline. J was trimmed by 7 bases and V by 4 bases; bases with no gene match: 6. The CDR3 consists of 14 residues. CDR3 amino acids: CASSSERESNEQFF. Here the CDR3 DNA reads TGTGCCAGCAGCTCCGAGCGGGAGTCAAATGAGCAGTTCTTC.

This clone was observed once. This chain joins TRBV5-5 and TRBJ1-1; 7 bases agree with TRBD1. Germline CDR1 and CDR2: SGHKS and YYEKEE (reference sequence). Unmatched junction bases numbered 4, after V lost 4 bases and J lost 4 bases. The CDR3 totals 13 residues. CDR3 coding DNA: TGTGCCAGCAGCCTGACAGGGCTCACTGAAGCTTTCTTT. Translated: CASSLTGLTEAFF. Full variable domain (outside the CDR3, taken from reference TRBV5-5 and TRBJ1-1): DAGVTQSPTHLIKTRGQQVTLRCSPISGHKSVSWYQQVLGQGPQFIFQYYEKEERGRGNFPDRFSARQFPNYSSELNVNALLLGDSALYLCASSLTGLTEAFFGQGTRLTVV.

V is TRBV6-5 and J is TRBJ1-2; no definite D call. The length of the CDR3 is 14 residues. V lost 6 bases, J lost 0 bases, and 11 bases lay in between. Germline CDR1 reads MNHEY; CDR2 reads SVGAGI. The CDR3 spells CASRSVVANYGYTF. The CDR3 nucleotides are TGTGCCAGCAGAAGCGTTGTAGCTAACTATGGCTACACCTTC.